This TCR beta chain was captured by sequencing in a study of control samples from healthy donors and cancer patients. Profiling relied on immunoSEQ multiplex PCR, and the TCRdb table lists in-frame clones only, not all of them. Of 100,000 to 150,000 clones in the sample, roughly 90% were seen once. The CDR3 is made up of 14 amino acids. Germline V gene lookup returns CDR1 GTSNPN and CDR2 SVGIG (reference sequence). V lost 1 base, J lost 8 bases, and 18 bases lay in between. Sequencing used blood. The TCR sequence derives from a woman between 45 and 60 years old in good health. The chain recombines TRBV30 with TRBJ2-7, with D perhaps matching TRBD1 or TRBD2 (5 bases each). The CDR3 here is CAWSEGIRGMKQYF. The DNA for the CDR3 is TGTGCCTGGAGTGAGGGGATTCGGGGTATGAAGCAGTACTTC.